This T cell receptor beta chain is drawn from a study of T cell repertoires in cytomegalovirus infection. Broader study findings: HLA-C-restricted CMV clonotypes gave the most frequent clonotype in two of eight donors.

Germline lookup yields CDR1 SNHLY and CDR2 FYNNEI. Unmatched junction bases numbered 5, after V lost 7 bases and J lost 6 bases. The CDR3 sequence is 13 residues long. Via MiXCR, TCRdb re-called the reads, giving one row per CDR3 protein. The sample consists of 300,000 or so distinct CDR3 sequences, approximately 10% of them appearing once. This clonotype was seen ten or more times. As yet, its antigen is unknown. The sequence derives from a human donor in good health (CMV status not recorded). Some clones in this sample may be carry-over from other donors' samples. This chain links TRBV2 with TRBJ2-2, with TRBD1 identical over 7 bases. What was sequenced was PBMCs. In DNA form, the CDR3 reads TGTGCCAGCAATCAGGGGGTACCCGGGGAGCTGTTTTTT. Translated, it gives CASNQGVPGELFF.